In its sample, the clone carrying this T cell receptor beta chain was seen many times. The antigen remains undetermined. This entry is derived from a study of identical twins. Germline CDR1 reads SQVTM; CDR2 reads ANQGSEA. V was pared by 3 bases and J by 4 bases, with 12 bases between. The CDR3 has 13 residues. Study-wide results and limits: Interpretation of the results relied on cross-sectional statistical analysis and not on following the same donors. While abundant cord blood beta clonotypes carried fewer insertions, memory repertoires showed no such pattern. Twins shared beta out-of-frame sequences in excess, but this excess was weaker.

TCRdb reanalysed the 5' RACE reads using MiXCR and keeps one entry per CDR3 protein. The table includes 350,000 to 400,000 distinct CDR3 sequences, 8.5% to 10% detected once. The chain carries TRBV29-1 and TRBJ1-2; tentatively, D is TRBD1 (6 bases). The sequence came from a woman in her forties or fifties in good health. The sample comprised naive T cells sorted from blood. The CDR3 protein is CSVETGTIYGYTF. The DNA of the CDR3 is TGCAGCGTTGAGACAGGAACAATCTATGGCTACACCTTC.